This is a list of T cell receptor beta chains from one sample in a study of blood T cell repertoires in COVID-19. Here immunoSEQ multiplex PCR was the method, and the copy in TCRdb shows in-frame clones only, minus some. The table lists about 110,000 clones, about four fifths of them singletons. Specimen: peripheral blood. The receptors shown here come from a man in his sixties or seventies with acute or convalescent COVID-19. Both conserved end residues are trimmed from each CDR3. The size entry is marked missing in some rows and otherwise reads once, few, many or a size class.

CDR3aa: ASSQDRGARNTGELF
v_gene: TRBV4-2
abundance: few

CDR3aa: ASSQLTSDYGETQY
v_gene: TRBV3-1/TRBV3-2
abundance: NA

CDR3aa: ASSFATGSYEQY
v_gene: TRBV5-1
abundance: NA

CDR3aa: ASSQPLRWSGDPPSYEQY
v_gene: TRBV3-1/TRBV3-2
abundance: NA

CDR3aa: ASSQDGEVNEKLF
v_gene: TRBV3-1/TRBV3-2
abundance: NA

CDR3aa: ASSVGQEDQPQH
v_gene: TRBV19
abundance: NA

CDR3aa: ASSPGGFGETQY
v_gene: TRBV5-1
abundance: NA

CDR3aa: ASSVQGNTEAF
v_gene: TRBV2
abundance: NA

CDR3aa: ASKLENTGELF
v_gene: TRBV19
abundance: NA

CDR3aa: SVEDSGGPY
v_gene: TRBV29-1
abundance: NA

CDR3aa: ASSQDRTSGNTDTQY
v_gene: TRBV4-1
abundance: NA

CDR3aa: AIGDYGGAVDTQY
v_gene: TRBV10-3
abundance: once

CDR3aa: ASSSGTGAGNTIY
v_gene: TRBV18
abundance: few

CDR3aa: ASSYGKVNTEAF
v_gene: TRBV6-5
abundance: NA

CDR3aa: ASSSEAKAF
v_gene: TRBV28
abundance: NA

CDR3aa: SVKLGGEKLF
v_gene: TRBV29-1
abundance: NA

CDR3aa: ASSPTRTRQETQY
v_gene: TRBV3-1/TRBV3-2
abundance: NA

CDR3aa: ASSYGPGTGNNQPQH
v_gene: TRBV27
abundance: few

CDR3aa: ASSESGGAHEQY
v_gene: TRBV2
abundance: NA

CDR3aa: ASSRAAGAYNEQF
v_gene: TRBV7-3
abundance: NA

CDR3aa: ASSPIGTRGTGELF
v_gene: TRBV9
abundance: once

CDR3aa: ASSEPGQGLTGNTIY
v_gene: TRBV25-1
abundance: NA

CDR3aa: ASSPSETGWT
v_gene: TRBV7-8
abundance: NA

CDR3aa: AISDWTSGGNGDTQY
v_gene: TRBV10-3
abundance: few

CDR3aa: ASSEVGTGTDTQY
v_gene: TRBV2
abundance: NA

CDR3aa: ASSTTSGGTLGTQY
v_gene: TRBV7-2
abundance: few

CDR3aa: ASGREATNEKLF
v_gene: TRBV6-5
abundance: once

CDR3aa: ASSQDRGYEQY
v_gene: TRBV4-1
abundance: NA

CDR3aa: ASSQGGGETQY
v_gene: TRBV28
abundance: NA